The 11 T cell receptor beta chains presented below share a single source sample, sequenced in a study of blood T cells in healthy people across ages. It was with a sample-barcoded 5' primer and a J-beta primer mix that a second PCR of roughly 6 to 12 cycles was run. TCRdb used MiXCR to reprocess the 5' RACE reads, holding one entry per CDR3 protein. The data show about 1,400,000 distinct CDR3 sequences, approximately 59% seen once. Sequenced sample: blood. Every receptor here comes from a man aged 18 to 35 in good health.

The V call is TRBV5-1, the J call TRBJ2-1, with 11 bases matching TRBD1. The germline V gene encodes CDR1 SGHRS and CDR2 YFSETQ. V was clipped by 4 bases and J by 7 bases; unmatched bases: 7. CDR3 size: 15 residues. The CDR3 protein is CASSHPDRGLNEQFF. CDR3 in DNA: TGCGCCAGCAGCCATCCGGACAGGGGGCTTAATGAGCAGTTCTTC.

V usage is TRBV6-5 and J usage is TRBJ1-2, with 7 bases identical to TRBD1. V lost 5 bases, J lost 6 bases, and 0 bases stayed unmatched. Germline CDR1 is MNHEY and CDR2 is SVGAGI. The CDR3 is 11 amino acids. The chain's CDR3 is CASSDRDGYTF. CDR3 sequence (DNA): TGTGCCAGCAGTGACAGGGATGGCTACACCTTC.

The chain has TRBV12-3 or TRBV12-4 and TRBJ1-2; TRBD1 matches 7 bases. V trimming: 2 bases; J trimming: 4 bases; junction bases outside the gene matches: 10. The length of the CDR3 is 16 residues. DNA for the CDR3: TGTGCCAGCAGTTTAATCTCGGACAGGCTGTCCTATGGCTACACCTTC. This sequence encodes CASSLISDRLSYGYTF.

The chain has TRBV2 and TRBJ2-7; TRBD2 aligns across 12 bases. The CDR3 contains 15 residues. Germline lookup yields CDR1 SNHLY and CDR2 FYNNEI. After removal of 4 bases from V and 5 bases from J, the junction contained 6 bases not matched to a gene. CDR3: CASSGRLAGVHEQYF. The DNA of the CDR3 is TGTGCCAGCAGTGGTCGACTAGCGGGAGTCCACGAGCAGTACTTC.

This clonotype turned up a few times. CDR3 sequence (DNA): TGTGCCAGCAGCCGGTTGGACCAGGCCGCCTACGAGCAGTACTTC. Translated: CASSRLDQAAYEQYF. The chain combines TRBV3-1 with TRBJ2-7; D gene unclear. Germline V gene lookup returns CDR1 LGHDT and CDR2 YNNKEL (reference sequence). The CDR3 has 15 amino acids. V shed 4 bases and J shed 2 bases, with 15 bases lying between them.

J is TRBJ1-1 and V is TRBV20-1; D is uncertain. Germline CDR1 reads DFQATT; CDR2 reads SNEGSKA (reference sequence). The CDR3 has 14 residues. The V end lost 0 bases, the J end lost 4 bases, and 12 bases lay between the germline ends. This CDR3 is CSARDILTSTEAFF. CDR3 DNA: TGCAGTGCTAGAGATATCTTGACAAGCACTGAAGCTTTCTTT.

This clonotype was detected ten times or more. The rearrangement links TRBV7-9 to TRBJ1-6; TRBD1 agrees at 7 bases. The germline V gene encodes CDR1 SEHNR and CDR2 FQNEAQ (reference sequence). V lost 3 bases to trimming and J lost 12 bases; unmatched junction nucleotides: 5. This CDR3 region has 13 residues. The CDR3 sequence: CASSFRQGLPLHF. The DNA of the CDR3 is TGTGCCAGCAGCTTTAGACAGGGATTACCCCTCCACTTT.

This chain connects TRBV6-1 to TRBJ2-1; tentative D call: TRBD2 (6 bases). This CDR3 has 16 residues. V lost 0 bases to trimming and J lost 2 bases, with 11 bases between them. Germline loops: CDR1 MNHNS, CDR2 SASEGT. This CDR3 is CASSEAPSGPYNEQFF. Written as DNA, the CDR3 is TGTGCCAGCAGTGAAGCTCCCAGCGGGCCCTACAATGAGCAGTTCTTC.

Only a few counts were recorded for this clonotype. The V gene is TRBV6-1, the J gene TRBJ1-6; the D is unclear. The CDR3 has 14 residues. Germline CDR1 reads MNHNS; CDR2 reads SASEGT. Trimming left V 4 bases short and J 7 bases short, with 11 bases between. The CDR3 loop is CASSVGILNSPLHF. CDR3 DNA: TGTGCCAGCAGTGTTGGCATATTGAATTCACCCCTCCACTTT.

Only a few counts were recorded for this clonotype. This rearrangement joins TRBV7-9 to TRBJ2-6, with D hard to call. The length of the CDR3 is 16 residues. Germline V gene sequence: CDR1 SEHNR, CDR2 FQNEAQ (reference sequence). Trimming cost V 6 bases and J 4 bases, with 16 bases left between them. CDR3 nucleotides: TGTGCCAGCAGTCCCCGATGGCCGCTGGGGGCCAACGTCCTGACTTTC. It translates to CASSPRWPLGANVLTF.

The chain employs TRBV4-2 and TRBJ2-1, with TRBD2 matching over 9 bases. V trimming: 3 bases; J trimming: 6 bases; junction bases outside the gene matches: 3. From germline, CDR1 is LGHNA and CDR2 YNFKEQ. This CDR3 is built from 14 residues. The CDR3 nucleotides read TGTGCCAGCAGCCATCAACTAGCGGGCAATGAGCAGTTCTTC. It encodes CASSHQLAGNEQFF.